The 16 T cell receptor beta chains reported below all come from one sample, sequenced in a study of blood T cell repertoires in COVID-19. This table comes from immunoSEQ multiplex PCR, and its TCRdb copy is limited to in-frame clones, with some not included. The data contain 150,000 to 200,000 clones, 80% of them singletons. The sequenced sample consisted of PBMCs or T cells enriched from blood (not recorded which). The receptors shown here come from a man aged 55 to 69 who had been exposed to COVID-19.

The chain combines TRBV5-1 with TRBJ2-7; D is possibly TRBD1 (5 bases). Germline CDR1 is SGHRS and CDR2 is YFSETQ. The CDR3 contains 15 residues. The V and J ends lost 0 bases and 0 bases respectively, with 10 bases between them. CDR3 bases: TGCGCCAGCAGCTTGGGACAGACCAGCTCCTACGAGCAGTACTTC. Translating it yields CASSLGQTSSYEQYF.

CDR3 sequence: CASSLEINEKLFF. DNA of the CDR3: TGTGCCAGCAGCTTAGAAATAAATGAAAAACTGTTTTTT. The chain carries TRBV7-2 and TRBJ1-4; unclear D gene. The length of the CDR3 is 13 residues. Germline V gene lookup returns CDR1 SGHTA and CDR2 FQGNSA. Trimming took 1 base from V and 5 from J, leaving 5 bases between them.

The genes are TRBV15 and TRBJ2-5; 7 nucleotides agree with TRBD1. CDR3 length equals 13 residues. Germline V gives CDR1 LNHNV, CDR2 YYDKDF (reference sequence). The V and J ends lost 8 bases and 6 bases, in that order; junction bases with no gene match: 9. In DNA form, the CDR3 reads TGTGCCACCGGCGAGGGACAGTCGAAGACCCAGTACTTC. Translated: CATGEGQSKTQYF.

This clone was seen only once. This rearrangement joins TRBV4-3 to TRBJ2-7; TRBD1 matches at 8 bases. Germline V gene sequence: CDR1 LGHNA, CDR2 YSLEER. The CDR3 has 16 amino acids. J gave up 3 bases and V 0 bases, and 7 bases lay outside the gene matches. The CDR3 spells CASSQDPGQADYEQYF. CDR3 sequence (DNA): TGCGCCAGCAGCCAAGATCCGGGACAGGCTGACTACGAGCAGTACTTC.

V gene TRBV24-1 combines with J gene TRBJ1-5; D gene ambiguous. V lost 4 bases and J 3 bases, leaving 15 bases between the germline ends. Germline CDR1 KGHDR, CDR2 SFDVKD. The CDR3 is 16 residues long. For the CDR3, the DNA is TGTGCCACCAGTGACAAAAACGACATTCTCAATCAGCCCCAGCATTTT. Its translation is CATSDKNDILNQPQHF.

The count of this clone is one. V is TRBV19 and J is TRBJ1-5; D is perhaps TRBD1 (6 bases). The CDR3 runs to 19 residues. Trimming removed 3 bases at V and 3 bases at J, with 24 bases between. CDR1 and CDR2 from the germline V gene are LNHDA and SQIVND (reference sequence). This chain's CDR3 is CASSIFLTTGLGDNQPQHF. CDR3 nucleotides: TGTGCCAGTAGTATCTTCCTCACCACAGGGCTCGGGGACAATCAGCCCCAGCATTTT.

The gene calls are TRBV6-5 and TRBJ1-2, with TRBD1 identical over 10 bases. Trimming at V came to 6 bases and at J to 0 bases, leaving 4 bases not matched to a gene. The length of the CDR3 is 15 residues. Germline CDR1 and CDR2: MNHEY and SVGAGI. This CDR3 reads CASSGQGGTNYGYTF. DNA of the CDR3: TGTGCCAGCAGCGGACAGGGGGGAACTAACTATGGCTACACCTTC.

The CDR3 region is CASSLGGRGDTQYF. Written as DNA, the CDR3 is TGTGCCAGCAGTTTGGGGGGGCGCGGAGATACGCAGTATTTT. The chain has TRBV28 and TRBJ2-3, with TRBD2 as a possible D gene (7 bases). The germline V and J ends were trimmed by 3 bases and 5 bases, with 12 bases remaining between them. The CDR3 extends over 14 amino acids. Germline-derived CDR1 and CDR2 are MDHEN and SYDVKM.

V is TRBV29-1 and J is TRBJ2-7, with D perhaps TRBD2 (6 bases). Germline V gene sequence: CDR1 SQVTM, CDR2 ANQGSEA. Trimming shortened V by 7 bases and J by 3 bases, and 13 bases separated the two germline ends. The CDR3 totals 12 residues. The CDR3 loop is CSAAEGVYEQYF. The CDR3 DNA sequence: TGCAGCGCCGCGGAGGGAGTCTACGAGCAGTACTTC.

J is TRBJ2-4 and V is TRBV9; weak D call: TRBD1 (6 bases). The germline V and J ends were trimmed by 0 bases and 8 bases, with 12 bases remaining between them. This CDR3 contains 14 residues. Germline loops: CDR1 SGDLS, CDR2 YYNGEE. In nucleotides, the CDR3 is TGTGCCAGCAGCGTAGAACCCAGGGGTGACATTCAGTACTTC. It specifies CASSVEPRGDIQYF. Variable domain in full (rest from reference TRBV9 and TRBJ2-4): DSGVTQTPKHLITATGQRVTLRCSPRSGDLSVYWYQQSLDQGLQFLIQYYNGEERAKGNILERFSAQQFPDLHSELNLSSLELGDSALYFCASSVEPRGDIQYFGAGTRLSVL.

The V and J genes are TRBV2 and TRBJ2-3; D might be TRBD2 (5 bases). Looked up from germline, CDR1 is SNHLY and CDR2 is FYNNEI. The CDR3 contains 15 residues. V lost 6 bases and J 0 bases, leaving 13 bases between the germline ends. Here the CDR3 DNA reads TGTGCCAGCAGCCCTCTAGGCGGGAGCACAGATACGCAGTATTTT. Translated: CASSPLGGSTDTQYF.

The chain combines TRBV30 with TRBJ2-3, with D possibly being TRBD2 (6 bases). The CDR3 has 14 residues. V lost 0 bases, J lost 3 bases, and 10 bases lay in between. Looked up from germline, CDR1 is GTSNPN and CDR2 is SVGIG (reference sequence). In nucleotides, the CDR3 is TGTGCCTGGAGTGTACGTAGCGGAACAGATACGCAGTATTTT. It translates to CAWSVRSGTDTQYF. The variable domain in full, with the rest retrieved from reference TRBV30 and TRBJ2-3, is SQTIHQWPATLVQPVGSPLSLECTVEGTSNPNLYWYRQAAGRGLQLLFYSVGIGQISSEVPQNLSASRPQDRQFILSSKKLLLSDSGFYLCAWSVRSGTDTQYFGPGTRLTVL.

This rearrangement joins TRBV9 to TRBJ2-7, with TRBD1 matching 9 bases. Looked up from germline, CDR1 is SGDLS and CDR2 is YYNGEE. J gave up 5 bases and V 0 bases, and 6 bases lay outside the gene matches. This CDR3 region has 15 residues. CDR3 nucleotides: TGTGCCAGCAGCGTAGTTGGGGACAGGGTGAACGAGCAGTACTTC. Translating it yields CASSVVGDRVNEQYF.

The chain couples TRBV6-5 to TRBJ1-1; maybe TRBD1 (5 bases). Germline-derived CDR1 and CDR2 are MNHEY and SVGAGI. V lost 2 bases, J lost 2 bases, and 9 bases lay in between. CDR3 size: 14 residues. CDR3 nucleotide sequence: TGTGCCAGCAGTTACGGGGCCACCAACACTGAAGCTTTCTTT. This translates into CASSYGATNTEAFF.

The CDR3 region has the DNA TGTGCCAGCAGCTTAGCGCCGACAGCCCCCTACGAGCAGTACTTC. Translating it yields CASSLAPTAPYEQYF. The V and J genes are TRBV7-8 and TRBJ2-7, with D tentatively TRBD1 (5 bases). This CDR3 has 15 amino acids. Germline CDR1 reads SGHVS; CDR2 reads FQNEAQ. The germline V and J ends were trimmed by 0 bases and 2 bases, with 11 bases remaining between them.

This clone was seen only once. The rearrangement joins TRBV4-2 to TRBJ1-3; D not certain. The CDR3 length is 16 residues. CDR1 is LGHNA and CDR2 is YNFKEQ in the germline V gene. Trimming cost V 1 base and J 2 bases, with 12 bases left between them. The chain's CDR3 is CASSQVSQQPGNTIYF. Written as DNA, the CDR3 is TGTGCCAGCAGCCAAGTAAGCCAACAGCCTGGAAACACCATATATTTT.